The 10 T cell receptor beta chains below come from one sample, sequenced in a study of T cell responses to AZD1222 COVID-19 vaccine. The repertoire was sequenced with immunoSEQ multiplex PCR; TCRdb's copy has only in-frame clones and lacks some. Of some 110,000 clones detected, around 89% appear once; the ten largest clones hold roughly 7.1%. The sequencing here drew on peripheral blood, taken 28 days after the second AZD1222 dose. The receptors shown here come from an adult who received the AZD1222 COVID-19 vaccine.

The chain is built from TRBV5-6 and TRBJ1-6, with D perhaps TRBD1 (6 bases). The germline CDR1 and CDR2 sequences are SGHDT and YYEEEE. The CDR3 contains 16 residues. Trimming stripped 3 bases from V and 6 bases from J, with 16 bases between. This CDR3 is CASSSTLGGRNSPLHF. The CDR3 DNA is TGTGCCAGCAGCTCTACGTTGGGGGGCCGTAATTCACCCCTCCACTTT.

This chain connects TRBV6-5 to TRBJ2-7; 8 bases map to TRBD1. In germline, CDR1 is MNHEY, CDR2 SVGAGI. The CDR3 totals 14 residues. The V and J ends lost 4 bases and 4 bases, in that order; junction bases with no gene match: 6. CDR3 sequence: CASSSRTGRYEQYF. In DNA form, the CDR3 reads TGTGCCAGCAGTTCTCGGACAGGGCGGTACGAGCAGTACTTC.

This chain joins TRBV7-8 and TRBJ1-1, with a possible D match to TRBD1 (5 bases). The CDR3 loop spans 15 amino acids. The ends were cut back, 1 base at V and 0 bases at J, with 9 bases in the middle. The germline V gene encodes CDR1 SGHVS and CDR2 FQNEAQ. CDR3 nucleotide sequence: TGTGCCAGCAGCTTAGGAATCAGGGTGAACACTGAAGCTTTCTTT. It is translated as CASSLGIRVNTEAFF.

The genes are TRBV28 and TRBJ2-5; 8 nucleotides match TRBD1. Germline assignment: CDR1 MDHEN and CDR2 SYDVKM. J was trimmed by 1 base and V by 2 bases; bases with no gene match: 3. The CDR3 runs 15 residues. DNA of the CDR3: TGTGCCAGCAGTTTAGGACAGGGACTCCAAGAGACCCAGTACTTC. Its translation: CASSLGQGLQETQYF. The whole variable domain, filled in from reference TRBV28 and TRBJ2-5, reads DVKVTQSSRYLVKRTGEKVFLECVQDMDHENMFWYRQDPGLGLRLIYFSYDVKMKEKGDIPEGYSVSREKKERFSLILESASTNQTSMYLCASSLGQGLQETQYFGPGTRLLVL.

The chain recombines TRBV6-5 with TRBJ2-7; TRBD1 aligns across 9 bases. Losses at the gene ends were 4 bases for V and 4 bases for J; bases not matched to a gene: 2. CDR1 MNHEY and CDR2 SVGAGI come from the germline V gene. There are 13 residues in the CDR3. Written as DNA, the CDR3 is TGTGCCAGCAGTTTGGGACAGGGATACGAGCAGTACTTC. It translates to CASSLGQGYEQYF.

The genes are TRBV5-5 and TRBJ2-7, with 11 positions matching TRBD2. Trimming cost V 1 base and J 4 bases; bases outside gene matches: 4. Germline assignment: CDR1 SGHKS and CDR2 YYEKEE (reference sequence). This CDR3 region has 15 residues. The CDR3 coding sequence is TGTGCCAGCAGCTTGTACCTAGCGGGAGGTTACGAGCAGTACTTC. Translation gives CASSLYLAGGYEQYF.

The chain couples TRBV24-1 to TRBJ2-7, with 9 nucleotides matching TRBD1. J was trimmed by 5 bases and V by 4 bases; bases with no gene match: 8. Looked up from germline, CDR1 is KGHDR and CDR2 is SFDVKD. The CDR3 covers 15 residues. The CDR3 nucleotides read TGTGCCACCAGTGACCCCGGGACAGGGAGCCACGAGCAGTACTTC. Its protein product is CATSDPGTGSHEQYF.

The chain is built from TRBV4-3 and TRBJ2-2, with TRBD2 matching 8 bases. The CDR3 is 16 amino acids. CDR1 and CDR2 from the germline V gene are LGHNA and YSLEER. The V gene end was trimmed by 4 bases and the J gene end by 1 base; junction bases not matched to a gene: 5. CDR3 nucleotides: TGCGCCAGCAGCCGCCTACTAGCGGAGAACACCGGGGAGCTGTTTTTT. Translated: CASSRLLAENTGELFF.

V usage is TRBV5-1 and J usage is TRBJ2-7; D unresolved. CDR1 is SGHRS, CDR2 YFSETQ, per germline. This CDR3 comprises 16 residues. V dropped 0 bases and J dropped 2 bases, with 15 bases sitting between them. CDR3 in DNA: TGCGCCAGCAGCTTGGCGGGCTTTCCACCGACCTACGAGCAGTACTTC. This encodes CASSLAGFPPTYEQYF.

The chain joins TRBV4-3 to TRBJ1-4, with D tentatively TRBD1 (5 bases). The V and J ends lost 0 bases and 13 bases respectively, with 12 bases between them. The CDR3 is made up of 13 amino acids. Germline-derived CDR1 and CDR2 are LGHNA and YSLEER. As DNA, the CDR3 is TGCGCCAGCAGCCAAGAGGAGGGGTACAGACTGTTTTTT. It translates to CASSQEEGYRLFF.